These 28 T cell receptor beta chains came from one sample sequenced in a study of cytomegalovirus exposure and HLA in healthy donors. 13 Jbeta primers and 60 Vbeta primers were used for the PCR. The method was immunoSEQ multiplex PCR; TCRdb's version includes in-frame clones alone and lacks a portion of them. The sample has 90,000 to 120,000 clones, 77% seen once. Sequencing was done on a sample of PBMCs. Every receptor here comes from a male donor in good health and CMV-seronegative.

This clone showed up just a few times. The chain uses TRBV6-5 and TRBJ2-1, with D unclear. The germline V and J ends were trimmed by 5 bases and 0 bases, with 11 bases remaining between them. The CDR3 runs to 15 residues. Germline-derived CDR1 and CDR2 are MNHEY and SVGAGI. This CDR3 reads CASSTDISSYNEQFF. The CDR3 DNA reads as TGTGCCAGCAGTACCGACATTAGCTCCTACAATGAGCAGTTCTTC.

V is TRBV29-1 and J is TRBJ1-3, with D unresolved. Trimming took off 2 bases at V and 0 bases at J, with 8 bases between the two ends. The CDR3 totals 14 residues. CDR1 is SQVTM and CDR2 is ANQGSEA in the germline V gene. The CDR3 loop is CSVESGISGNTIYF. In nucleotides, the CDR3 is TGCAGCGTTGAATCAGGAATCTCTGGAAACACCATATATTTT.

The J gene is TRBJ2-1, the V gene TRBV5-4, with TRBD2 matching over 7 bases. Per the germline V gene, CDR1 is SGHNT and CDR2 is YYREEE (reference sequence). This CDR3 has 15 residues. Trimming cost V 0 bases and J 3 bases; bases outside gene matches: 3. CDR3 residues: CASSLDSGNYNEQFF. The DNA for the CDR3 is TGTGCCAGCAGCTTGGACAGCGGGAACTACAATGAGCAGTTCTTC.

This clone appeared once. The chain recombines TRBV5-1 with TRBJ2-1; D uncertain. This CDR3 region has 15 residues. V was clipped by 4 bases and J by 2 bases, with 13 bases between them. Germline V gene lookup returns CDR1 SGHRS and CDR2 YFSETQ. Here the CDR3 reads CASSPYVAAYNEQFF. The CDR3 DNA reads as TGCGCCAGCAGCCCTTACGTGGCAGCCTACAATGAGCAGTTCTTC.

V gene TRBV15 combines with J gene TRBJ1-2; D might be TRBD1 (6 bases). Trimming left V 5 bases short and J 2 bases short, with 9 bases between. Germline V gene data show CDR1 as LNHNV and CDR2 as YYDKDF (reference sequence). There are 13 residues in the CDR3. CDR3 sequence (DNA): TGTGCCACCAGCCCGGACAGCAACTATGGCTACACCTTC. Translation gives CATSPDSNYGYTF.

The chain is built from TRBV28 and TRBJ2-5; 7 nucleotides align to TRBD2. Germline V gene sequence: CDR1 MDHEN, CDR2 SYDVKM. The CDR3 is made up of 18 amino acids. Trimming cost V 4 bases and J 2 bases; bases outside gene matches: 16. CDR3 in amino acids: CASSSPPSGNSPQETQYF. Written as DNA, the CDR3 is TGTGCCAGCAGTTCCCCCCCCAGCGGGAACTCCCCTCAAGAGACCCAGTACTTC.

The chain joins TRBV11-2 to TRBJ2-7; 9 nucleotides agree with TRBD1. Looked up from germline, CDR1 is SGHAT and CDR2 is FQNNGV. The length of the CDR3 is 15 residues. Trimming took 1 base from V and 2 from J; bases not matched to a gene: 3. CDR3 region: CASSLVTGGAYEQYF. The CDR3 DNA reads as TGTGCCAGCAGCTTAGTGACAGGGGGGGCCTACGAGCAGTACTTC.

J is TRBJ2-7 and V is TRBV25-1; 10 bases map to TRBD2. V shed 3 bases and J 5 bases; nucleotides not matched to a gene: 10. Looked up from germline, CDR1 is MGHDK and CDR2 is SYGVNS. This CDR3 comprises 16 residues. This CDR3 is CASSDDVLAGVDEQYF. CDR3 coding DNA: TGTGCCAGCAGTGATGATGTGCTAGCGGGAGTTGACGAGCAGTACTTC.

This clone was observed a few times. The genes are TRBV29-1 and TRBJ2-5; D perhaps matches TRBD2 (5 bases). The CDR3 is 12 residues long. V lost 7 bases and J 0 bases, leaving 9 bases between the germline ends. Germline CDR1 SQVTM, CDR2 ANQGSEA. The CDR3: CSGKTNQETQYF. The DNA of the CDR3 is TGCAGCGGGAAGACTAACCAAGAGACCCAGTACTTC.

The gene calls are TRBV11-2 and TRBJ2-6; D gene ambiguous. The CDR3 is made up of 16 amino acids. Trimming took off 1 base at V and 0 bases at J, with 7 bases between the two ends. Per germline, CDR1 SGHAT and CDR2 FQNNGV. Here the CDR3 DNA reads TGTGCCAGCAGCTTAGTTTTGGCCTCTGGGGCCAACGTCCTGACTTTC. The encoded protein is CASSLVLASGANVLTF. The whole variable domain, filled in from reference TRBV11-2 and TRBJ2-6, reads EAGVAQSPRYKIIEKRQSVAFWCNPISGHATLYWYQQILGQGPKLLIQFQNNGVVDDSQLPKDRFSAERLKGVDSTLKIQPAKLEDSAVYLCASSLVLASGANVLTFGAGSRLTVL.

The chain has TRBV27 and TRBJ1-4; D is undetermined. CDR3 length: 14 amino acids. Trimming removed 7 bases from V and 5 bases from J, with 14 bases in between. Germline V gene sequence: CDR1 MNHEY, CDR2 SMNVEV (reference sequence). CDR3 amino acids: CASTSLRENEKLFF. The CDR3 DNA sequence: TGTGCCAGCACCTCCCTAAGAGAGAATGAAAAACTGTTTTTT.

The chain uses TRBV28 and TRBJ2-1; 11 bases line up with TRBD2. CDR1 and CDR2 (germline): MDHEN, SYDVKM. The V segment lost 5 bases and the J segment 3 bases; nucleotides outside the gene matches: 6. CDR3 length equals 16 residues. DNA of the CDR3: TGTGCCAGCAGTCTCGTCCTAGCGGGAGGCTACAATGAGCAGTTCTTC. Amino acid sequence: CASSLVLAGGYNEQFF. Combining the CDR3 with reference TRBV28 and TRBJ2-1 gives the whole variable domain DVKVTQSSRYLVKRTGEKVFLECVQDMDHENMFWYRQDPGLGLRLIYFSYDVKMKEKGDIPEGYSVSREKKERFSLILESASTNQTSMYLCASSLVLAGGYNEQFFGPGTRLTVL.

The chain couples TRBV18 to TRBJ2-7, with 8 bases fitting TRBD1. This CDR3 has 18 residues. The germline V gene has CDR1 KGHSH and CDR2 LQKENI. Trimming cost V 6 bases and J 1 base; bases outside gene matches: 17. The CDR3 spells CASSLGVIADRASYEQYF. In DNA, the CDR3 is TGTGCCAGCTCCCTAGGAGTTATAGCGGACAGGGCATCCTACGAGCAGTACTTC.

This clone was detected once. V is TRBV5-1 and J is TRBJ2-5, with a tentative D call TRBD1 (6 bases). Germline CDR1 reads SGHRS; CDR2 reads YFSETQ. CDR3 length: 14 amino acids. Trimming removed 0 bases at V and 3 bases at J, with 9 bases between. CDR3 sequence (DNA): TGCGCCAGCAGCTTGGTTGGACAGAAAGAGACCCAGTACTTC. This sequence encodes CASSLVGQKETQYF.

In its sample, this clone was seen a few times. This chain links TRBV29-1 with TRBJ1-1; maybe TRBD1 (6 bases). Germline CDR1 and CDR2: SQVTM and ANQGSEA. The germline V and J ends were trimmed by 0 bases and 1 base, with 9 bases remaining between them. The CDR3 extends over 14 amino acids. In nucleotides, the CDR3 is TGCAGCGTTGAAGATGAACAGGGGAACACTGAAGCTTTCTTT. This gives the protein CSVEDEQGNTEAFF.

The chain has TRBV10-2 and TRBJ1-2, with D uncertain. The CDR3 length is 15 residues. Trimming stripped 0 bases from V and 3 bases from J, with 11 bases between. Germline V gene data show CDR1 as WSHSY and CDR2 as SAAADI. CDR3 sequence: CASSESGGGHYGYTF. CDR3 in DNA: TGCGCCAGCAGTGAGTCTGGAGGAGGGCACTATGGCTACACCTTC.

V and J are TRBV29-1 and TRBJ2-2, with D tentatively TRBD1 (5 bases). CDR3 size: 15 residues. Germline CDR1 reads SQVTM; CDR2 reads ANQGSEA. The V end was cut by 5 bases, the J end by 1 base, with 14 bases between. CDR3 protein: CSVYQATGNTGELFF. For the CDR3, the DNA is TGCAGCGTTTATCAGGCAACAGGGAACACCGGGGAGCTGTTTTTT.

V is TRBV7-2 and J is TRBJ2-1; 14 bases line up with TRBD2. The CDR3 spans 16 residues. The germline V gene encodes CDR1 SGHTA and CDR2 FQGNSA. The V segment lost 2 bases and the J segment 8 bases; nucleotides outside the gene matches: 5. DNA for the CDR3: TGTGCCAGCAGCTTATCCGGGACTAGCGGGAGCCATGAGCAGTTCTTC. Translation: CASSLSGTSGSHEQFF. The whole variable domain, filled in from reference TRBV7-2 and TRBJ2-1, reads GAGVSQSPSNKVTEKGKDVELRCDPISGHTALYWYRQSLGQGLEFLIYFQGNSAPDKSGLPSDRFSAERTGGSVSTLTIQRTQQEDSAVYLCASSLSGTSGSHEQFFGPGTRLTVL.

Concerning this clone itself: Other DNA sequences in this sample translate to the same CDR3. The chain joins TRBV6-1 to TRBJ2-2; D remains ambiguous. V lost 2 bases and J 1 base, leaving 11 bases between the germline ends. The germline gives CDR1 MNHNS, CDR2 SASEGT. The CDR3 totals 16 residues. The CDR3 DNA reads TGTGCCAGCAGTGAAATCGTATCTTTGAACACCGGGGAGCTGTTTTTT. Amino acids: CASSEIVSLNTGELFF.

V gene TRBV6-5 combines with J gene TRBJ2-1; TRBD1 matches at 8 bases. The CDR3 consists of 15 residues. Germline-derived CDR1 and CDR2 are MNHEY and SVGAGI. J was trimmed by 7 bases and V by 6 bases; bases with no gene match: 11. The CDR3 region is CASSLDRGGSNEQFF. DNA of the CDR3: TGTGCCAGCAGCCTAGACAGGGGTGGTTCGAATGAGCAGTTCTTC.

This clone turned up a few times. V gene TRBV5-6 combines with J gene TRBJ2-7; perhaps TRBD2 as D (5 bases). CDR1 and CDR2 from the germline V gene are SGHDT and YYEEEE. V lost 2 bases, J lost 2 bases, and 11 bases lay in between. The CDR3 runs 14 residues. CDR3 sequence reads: CASSFGVTTYEQYF. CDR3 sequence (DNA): TGTGCCAGCAGCTTCGGGGTGACTACCTACGAGCAGTACTTC.

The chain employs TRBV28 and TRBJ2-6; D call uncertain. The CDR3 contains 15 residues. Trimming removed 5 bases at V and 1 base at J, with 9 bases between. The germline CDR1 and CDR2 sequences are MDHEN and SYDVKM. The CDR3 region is CASSTTESGANVLTF. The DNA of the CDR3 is TGTGCCAGCAGTACCACAGAGTCTGGGGCCAACGTCCTGACTTTC.

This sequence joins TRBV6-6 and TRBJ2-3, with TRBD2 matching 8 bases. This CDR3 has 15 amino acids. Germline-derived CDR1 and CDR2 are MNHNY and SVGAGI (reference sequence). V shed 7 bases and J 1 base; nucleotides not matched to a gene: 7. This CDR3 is CASTSVAGRTDTQYF. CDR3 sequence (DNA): TGTGCCAGCACGAGTGTAGCGGGACGCACAGATACGCAGTATTTT.

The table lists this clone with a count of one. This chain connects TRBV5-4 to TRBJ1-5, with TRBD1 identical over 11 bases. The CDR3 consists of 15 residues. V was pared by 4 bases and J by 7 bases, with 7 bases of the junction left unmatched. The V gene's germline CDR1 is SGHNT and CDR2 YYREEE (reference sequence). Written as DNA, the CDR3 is TGTGCCAGCAGCATGGACAGGGGGCAGTTGCAGCCCCAGCATTTT. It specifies CASSMDRGQLQPQHF.

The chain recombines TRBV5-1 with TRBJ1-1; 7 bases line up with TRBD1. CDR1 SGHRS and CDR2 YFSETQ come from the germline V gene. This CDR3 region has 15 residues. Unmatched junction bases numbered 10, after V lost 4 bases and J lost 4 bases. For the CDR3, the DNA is TGCGCCAGCAGCCCAGGGGGGCAGGGGGGCACTGAAGCTTTCTTT. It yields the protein CASSPGGQGGTEAFF.

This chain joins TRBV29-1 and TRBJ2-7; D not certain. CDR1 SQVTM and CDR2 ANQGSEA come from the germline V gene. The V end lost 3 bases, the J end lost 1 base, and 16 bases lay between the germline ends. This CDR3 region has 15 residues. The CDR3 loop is CSVEVDGRSSYEQYF. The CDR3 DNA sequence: TGCAGCGTTGAGGTCGACGGCAGGTCATCCTACGAGCAGTACTTC.

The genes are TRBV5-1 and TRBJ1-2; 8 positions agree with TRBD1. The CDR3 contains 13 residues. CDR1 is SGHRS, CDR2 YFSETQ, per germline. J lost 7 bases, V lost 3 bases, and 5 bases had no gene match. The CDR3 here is CASSYDRGAGYTF. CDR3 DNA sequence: TGCGCCAGCAGCTACGACAGGGGCGCTGGCTACACCTTC.

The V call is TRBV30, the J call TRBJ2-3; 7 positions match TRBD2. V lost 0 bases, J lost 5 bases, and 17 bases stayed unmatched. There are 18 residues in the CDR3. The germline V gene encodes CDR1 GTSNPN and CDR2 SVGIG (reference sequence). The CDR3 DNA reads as TGTGCCTGGAGTGTACTAGGCGGGAGACTTATCTATGGAGATACGCAGTATTTT. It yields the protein CAWSVLGGRLIYGDTQYF.